This is a list of T cell receptor beta chains from one sample in a study of blood T cell repertoires in COVID-19. TCRdb's copy holds only in-frame clones and misses some; the assay was immunoSEQ multiplex PCR. Among under 300,000 clones listed, 70% to 90% were seen once. Sequencing input: peripheral blood. The source of these receptors is a woman aged 70 to 79 with COVID-19, enrolled during active disease. Each CDR3 is given with its conserved first and last residue. D genes are given only for firm matches. Clone size, where shown, is once, few, many, or a class for clones that have expanded.

d_call	v_call	j_call	clone_size	cdr3_nt	cdr3_aa
NA	TRBV7-9	TRBJ1-1	NA	TGTGCCAGCAGCATATCGGGGACTGAAGCTTTCTTT	CASSISGTEAFF
NA	TRBV19	TRBJ2-7	NA	TGTGCCAGTAATTTCGGGCAGGGGCCCTACGAGCAGTACTTC	CASNFGQGPYEQYF
NA	TRBV6-6	TRBJ2-7	NA	TGTGCCAGCAGTTACAAAGGCCACCAGGACTTC	CASSYKGHQDF
TRBD2	TRBV29-1	TRBJ2-3	few	TGCAGCGTTGAAGATCGGACTAGCGGGGGCACAGATACGCAGTATTTT	CSVEDRTSGGTDTQYF
TRBD2	TRBV7-3	TRBJ2-3	NA	TGTGCCAGCAGCCCCCGGGAGGGGGGGCACCCAGATACGCAGTATTTT	CASSPREGGHPDTQYF
TRBD2	TRBV7-2	TRBJ2-5	once	TGTGCCAGCAGCCCTAGCGGGGGGGCTTTTGAGACCCAGTACTTC	CASSPSGGAFETQYF
NA	TRBV24-1	TRBJ2-1	NA	TGTGCCATAGGGGGTCTATATTACAATGAGCAGTTCTTC	CAIGGLYYNEQFF
NA	TRBV3-1/TRBV3-2	TRBJ2-5	NA	TGTGCCAGCAGCCTTAGACTAGTCCTACAAGAGACCCAGTACTTC	CASSLRLVLQETQYF
TRBD1	TRBV18	TRBJ2-7	NA	TGTGCCAGCTCACCAGGGGACAGGTACGAGCAGTACTTC	CASSPGDRYEQYF
NA	TRBV29-1	TRBJ2-3	NA	TGCAGCGTTGGCGGTAGCACAGATACGCAGTATTTT	CSVGGSTDTQYF
TRBD2	TRBV19	TRBJ2-7	NA	TGTGCCACCCAGACTAGCGGGGTTAACGAGCAGTACTTC	CATQTSGVNEQYF
NA	TRBV20-1	TRBJ2-3	NA	TGCAGTGCCAAGGGGGTAGATACGCAGTATTTT	CSAKGVDTQYF
NA	TRBV23-1	TRBJ1-5	NA	TGCGCCAGCAGTCAATCCGGGAGATATAGCAATCAGCCCCAGCATTTT	CASSQSGRYSNQPQHF
TRBD1	TRBV28	TRBJ2-7	NA	TGTGCCAGCAAGGGACAGGGGGGACCCTACGAGCAGTACTTC	CASKGQGGPYEQYF
TRBD2	TRBV30	TRBJ2-1	NA	TGTGCCTGGAGTGTGGGGGGGGAGAATGAGCAGTTCTTC	CAWSVGGENEQFF
TRBD2	TRBV24-1	TRBJ2-1	NA	TGTGCCACCAGTGATACGCCTACTAGCGGGGGGGACAATGAGCAGTTCTTC	CATSDTPTSGGDNEQFF
NA	TRBV30	TRBJ2-3	NA	TGTGCCTGGAGTTCCCCCCGGGGATCTACAGATACGCAGTATTTT	CAWSSPRGSTDTQYF
TRBD1	TRBV27	TRBJ1-5	few	TGTGCCAGCAGACTTTTGACAGGGAGCAATCAGCCCCAGCATTTT	CASRLLTGSNQPQHF
NA	TRBV10-3	TRBJ2-5	NA	TGTGCCATCAGTGATCCGGACAGAAGACAAGAGACCCAGTACTTC	CAISDPDRRQETQYF
NA	TRBV5-1	TRBJ2-7	few	TGCGCCAGCAGCTTCTTTGGCGGGGCCTCCTACGAGCAGTACTTC	CASSFFGGASYEQYF
NA	TRBV6-1	TRBJ1-3	NA	TGTGCCAGCAGTGAAGATTTTGCGGGGCTAGGAAACACCATATATTTT	CASSEDFAGLGNTIYF
TRBD1	TRBV7-8	TRBJ1-4	NA	TGTGCCAGCAGCCCGGTCGGACAGGGGAATGAAAAACTGTTTTTT	CASSPVGQGNEKLFF
NA	TRBV9	TRBJ2-1	NA	TGTGCCAGCAGCGGTCGACCGGAACAGTCCTACAATGAGCAGTTCTTC	CASSGRPEQSYNEQFF
TRBD1	TRBV7-2	TRBJ2-7	once	TGTGCCAGCAGCCTACAGGGGGAGAGCGAGCAGTACTTC	CASSLQGESEQYF
NA	TRBV12-2	TRBJ2-7	once	TGTGCAAGTCGCACACCGGGACACCCACTACACGAGCAGTACTTC	CASRTPGHPLHEQYF
TRBD2	TRBV14	TRBJ2-3	NA	TGTGCCAGCAGCCAAGCGGAAGCGGGGTCGGAGACGCAGTATTTT	CASSQAEAGSETQYF
TRBD1	TRBV9	TRBJ2-2	once	TGTGCCAGCAGCCCTCAGTCTCCGGGACAGGGGGCCGGGGAGCTGTTTTTT	CASSPQSPGQGAGELFF
TRBD1	TRBV6-5	TRBJ1-5	once	TGTGCCAGCACCGCGGACAGGCCGGCCAATCAGCCCCAGCATTTT	CASTADRPANQPQHF